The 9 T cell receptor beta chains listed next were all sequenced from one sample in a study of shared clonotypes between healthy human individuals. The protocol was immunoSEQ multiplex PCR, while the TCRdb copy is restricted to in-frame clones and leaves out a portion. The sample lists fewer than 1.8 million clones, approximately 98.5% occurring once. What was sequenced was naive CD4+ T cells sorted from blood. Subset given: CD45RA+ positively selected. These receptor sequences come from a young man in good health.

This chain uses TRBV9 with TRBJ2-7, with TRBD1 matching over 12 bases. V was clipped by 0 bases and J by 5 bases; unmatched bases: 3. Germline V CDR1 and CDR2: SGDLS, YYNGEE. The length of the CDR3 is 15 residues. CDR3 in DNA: TGTGCCAGCAGCGTAGGAGGGACAGGGGGCCACGAGCAGTACTTC. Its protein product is CASSVGGTGGHEQYF. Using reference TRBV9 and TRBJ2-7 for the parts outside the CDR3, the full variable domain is DSGVTQTPKHLITATGQRVTLRCSPRSGDLSVYWYQQSLDQGLQFLIQYYNGEERAKGNILERFSAQQFPDLHSELNLSSLELGDSALYFCASSVGGTGGHEQYFGPGTRLTVT.

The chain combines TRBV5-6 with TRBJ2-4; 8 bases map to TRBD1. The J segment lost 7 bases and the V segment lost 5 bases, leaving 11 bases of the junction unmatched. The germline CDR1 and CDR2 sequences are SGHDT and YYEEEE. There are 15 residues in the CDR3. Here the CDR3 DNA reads TGTGCCAGCAGTTTCATCCACAGGACAGGGAACATTCAGTACTTC. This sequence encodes CASSFIHRTGNIQYF.

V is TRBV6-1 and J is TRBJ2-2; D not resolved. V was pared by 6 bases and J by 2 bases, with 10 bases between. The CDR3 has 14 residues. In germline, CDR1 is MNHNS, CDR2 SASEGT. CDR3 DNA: TGTGCCAGCAGGGCGGCAGGCAACACCGGGGAGCTGTTTTTT. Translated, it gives CASRAAGNTGELFF.

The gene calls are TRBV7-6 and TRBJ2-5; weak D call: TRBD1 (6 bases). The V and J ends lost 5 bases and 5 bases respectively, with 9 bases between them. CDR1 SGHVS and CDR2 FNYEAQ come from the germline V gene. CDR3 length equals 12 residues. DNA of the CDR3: TGTGCCAGCAGCGCCACAGGGGAGACCCAGTACTTC. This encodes CASSATGETQYF.

This CDR3 reads CASSGDSGSFHEQYF. The CDR3, as DNA: TGTGCCAGCAGCGGAGATAGCGGGAGCTTTCACGAGCAGTACTTC. This rearrangement joins TRBV11-3 to TRBJ2-7, with TRBD2 matching 9 bases. J was trimmed by 5 bases and V by 5 bases; bases with no gene match: 10. The CDR3 consists of 15 residues. The germline gives CDR1 SGHNT, CDR2 YENEEA.

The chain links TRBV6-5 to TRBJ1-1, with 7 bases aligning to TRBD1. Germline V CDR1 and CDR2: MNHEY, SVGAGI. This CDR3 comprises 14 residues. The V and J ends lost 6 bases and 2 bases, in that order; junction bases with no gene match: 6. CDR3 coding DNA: TGTGCCAGCAGATCAGGGGGAGGTAACACTGAAGCTTTCTTT. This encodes CASRSGGGNTEAFF.

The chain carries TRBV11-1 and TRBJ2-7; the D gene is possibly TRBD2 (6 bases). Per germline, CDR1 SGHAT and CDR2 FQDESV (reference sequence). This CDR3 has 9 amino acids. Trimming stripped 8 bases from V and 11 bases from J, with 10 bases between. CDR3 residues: CASVREEYF. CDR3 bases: TGTGCCAGCGTTAGGGAGGAGTACTTC.

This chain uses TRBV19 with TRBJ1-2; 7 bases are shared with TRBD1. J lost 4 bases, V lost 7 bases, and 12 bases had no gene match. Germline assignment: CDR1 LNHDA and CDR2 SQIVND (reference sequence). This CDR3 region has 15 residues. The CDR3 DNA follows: TGTGCCAGTATCCGGACAGGAGACTCTAGCTATGGCTACACCTTC. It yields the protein CASIRTGDSSYGYTF.

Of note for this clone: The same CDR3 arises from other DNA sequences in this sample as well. The CDR3 DNA follows: TGTGCCAGCTCACCTACAGTTTACGAGCAGTACTTC. It yields the protein CASSPTVYEQYF. The rearrangement links TRBV18 to TRBJ2-7; D gene unclear. Germline V CDR1 and CDR2: KGHSH, LQKENI. The ends were cut back, 3 bases at V and 4 bases at J, with 7 bases in the middle. This CDR3 comprises 12 residues.